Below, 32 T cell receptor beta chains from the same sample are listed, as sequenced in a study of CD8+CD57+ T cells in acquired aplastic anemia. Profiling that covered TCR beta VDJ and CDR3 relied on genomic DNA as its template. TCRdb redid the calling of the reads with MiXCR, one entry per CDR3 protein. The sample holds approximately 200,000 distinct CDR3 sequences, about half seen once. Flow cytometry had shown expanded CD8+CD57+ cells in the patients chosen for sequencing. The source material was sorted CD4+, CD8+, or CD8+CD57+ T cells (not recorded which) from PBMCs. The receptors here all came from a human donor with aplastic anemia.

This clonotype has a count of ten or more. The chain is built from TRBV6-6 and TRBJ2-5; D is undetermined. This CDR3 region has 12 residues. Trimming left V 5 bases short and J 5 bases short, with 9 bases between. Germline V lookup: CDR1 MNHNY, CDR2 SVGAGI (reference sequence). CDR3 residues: CASSSNKETQYF. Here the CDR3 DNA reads TGTGCCAGCAGTAGCAATAAGGAGACCCAGTACTTC.

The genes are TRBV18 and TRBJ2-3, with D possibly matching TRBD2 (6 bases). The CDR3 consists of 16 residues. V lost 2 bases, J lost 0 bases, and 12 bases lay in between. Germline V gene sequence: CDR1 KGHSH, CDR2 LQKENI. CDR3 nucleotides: TGTGCCAGCTCACCAAAGGGACTCTCTAGCACAGATACGCAGTATTTT. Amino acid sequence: CASSPKGLSSTDTQYF.

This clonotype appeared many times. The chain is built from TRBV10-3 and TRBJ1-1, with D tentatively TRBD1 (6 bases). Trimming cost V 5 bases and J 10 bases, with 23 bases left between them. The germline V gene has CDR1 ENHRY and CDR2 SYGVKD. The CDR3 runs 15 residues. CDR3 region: CAISQTTGTSGVAFF. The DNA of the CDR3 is TGTGCCATCAGTCAGACCACAGGGACCTCTGGGGTAGCTTTCTTT.

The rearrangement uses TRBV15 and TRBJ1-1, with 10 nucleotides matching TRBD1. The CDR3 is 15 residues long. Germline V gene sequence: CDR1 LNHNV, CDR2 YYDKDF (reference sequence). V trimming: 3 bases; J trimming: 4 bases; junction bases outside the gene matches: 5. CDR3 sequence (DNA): TGTGCCACCAGCAGGATTTGGGACAGGGGCACTGAAGCTTTCTTT. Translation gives CATSRIWDRGTEAFF.

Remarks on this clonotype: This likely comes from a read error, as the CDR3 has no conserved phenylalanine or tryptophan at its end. The CDR3 DNA sequence: TGCGGTGCTAGGGATCGATGGAACACCGGGGAGCTGTTTCTT. Amino acids: CGARDRWNTGELFL. The rearrangement joins TRBV20-1 to TRBJ2-2; D not certain. This CDR3 has 14 residues. In germline, CDR1 is DFQATT, CDR2 SNEGSKA (reference sequence).

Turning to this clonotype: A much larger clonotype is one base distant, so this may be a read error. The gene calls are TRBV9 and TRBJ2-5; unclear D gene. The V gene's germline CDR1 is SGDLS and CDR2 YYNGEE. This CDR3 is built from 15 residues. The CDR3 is CASSVPTQIQKTQYF. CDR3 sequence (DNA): TGTGCCAGCAGCGTCCCGACACAAATCCAAAAGACCCAGTACTTC.

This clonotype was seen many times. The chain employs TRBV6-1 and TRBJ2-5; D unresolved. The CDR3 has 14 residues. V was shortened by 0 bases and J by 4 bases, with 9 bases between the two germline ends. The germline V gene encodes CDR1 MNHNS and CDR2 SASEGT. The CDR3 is CASSEATVGETQYF. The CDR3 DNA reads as TGTGCCAGCAGTGAAGCGACGGTGGGAGAGACCCAGTACTTC.

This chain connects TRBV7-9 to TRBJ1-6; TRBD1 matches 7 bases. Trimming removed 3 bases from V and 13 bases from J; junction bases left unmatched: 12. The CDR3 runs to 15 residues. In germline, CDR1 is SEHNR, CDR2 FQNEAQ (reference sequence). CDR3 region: CASSLGGGQRSPLHF. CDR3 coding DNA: TGTGCCAGCAGCTTGGGCGGGGGACAGCGATCCCCCCTCCACTTT. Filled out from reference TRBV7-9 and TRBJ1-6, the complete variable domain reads DTGVSQNPRHKITKRGQNVTFRCDPISEHNRLYWYRQTLGQGPEFLTYFQNEAQLEKSRLLSDRFSAERPKGSFSTLEIQRTEQGDSAMYLCASSLGGGQRSPLHFGNGTRLTVT.

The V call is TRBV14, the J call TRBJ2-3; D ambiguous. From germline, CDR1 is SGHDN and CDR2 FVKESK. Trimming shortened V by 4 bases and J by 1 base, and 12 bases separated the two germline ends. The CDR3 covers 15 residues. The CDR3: CASSPGLWGTDTQYF. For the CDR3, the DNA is TGTGCCAGCAGCCCGGGCCTATGGGGCACAGATACGCAGTATTTT.

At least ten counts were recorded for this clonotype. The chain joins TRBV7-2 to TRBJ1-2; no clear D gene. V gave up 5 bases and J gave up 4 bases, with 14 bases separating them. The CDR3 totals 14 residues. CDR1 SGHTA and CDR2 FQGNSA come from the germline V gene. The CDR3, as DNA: TGTGCCAGCAGCGAGCGTGGGGAGGGCTATGGCTACACCTTC. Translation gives CASSERGEGYGYTF.

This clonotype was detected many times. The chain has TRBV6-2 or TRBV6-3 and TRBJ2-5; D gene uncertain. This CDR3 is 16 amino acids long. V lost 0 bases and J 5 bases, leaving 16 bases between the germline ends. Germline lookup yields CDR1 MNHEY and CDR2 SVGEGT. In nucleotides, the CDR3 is TGTGCCAGCAGTTACTCGAGATACGAGCCTGGGGAGACCCAGTACTTC. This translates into CASSYSRYEPGETQYF.

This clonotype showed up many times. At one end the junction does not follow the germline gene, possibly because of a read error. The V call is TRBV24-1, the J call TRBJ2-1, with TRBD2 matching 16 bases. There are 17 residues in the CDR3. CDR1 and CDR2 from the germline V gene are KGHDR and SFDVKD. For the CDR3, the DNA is TGTGCCACCAGTGGCGGGACTAGCGGGGGGGCCTATAATGAGCAGTTCTTC. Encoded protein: CATSGGTSGGAYNEQFF.

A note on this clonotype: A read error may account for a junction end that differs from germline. The CDR3 loop is CASSRGTANNQSQHF. DNA for the CDR3: TGCGCCAGCAGCCGAGGGACAGCAAATAATCAGTCCCAGCATTTT. The chain is built from TRBV19 and TRBJ1-5, with 7 nucleotides matching TRBD1. The CDR3 totals 15 residues. CDR1 is LNHDA and CDR2 is SQIVND in the germline V gene (reference sequence).

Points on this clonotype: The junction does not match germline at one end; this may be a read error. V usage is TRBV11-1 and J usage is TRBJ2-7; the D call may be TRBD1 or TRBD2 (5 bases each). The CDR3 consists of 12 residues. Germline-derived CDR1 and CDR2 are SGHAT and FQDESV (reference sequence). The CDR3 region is CASSPRGREQYF. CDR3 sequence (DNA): TGCGCCAGCAGCCCGAGGGGAAGGGAGCAGTACTTC. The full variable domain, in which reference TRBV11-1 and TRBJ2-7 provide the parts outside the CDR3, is EAEVAQSPRYKITEKSQAVAFWCDPISGHATLYWYRQILGQGPELLVQFQDESVVDDSQLPKDRFSAERLKGVDSTLKIQPAELGDSAMYLCASSPRGREQYFGPGTRLTVT.

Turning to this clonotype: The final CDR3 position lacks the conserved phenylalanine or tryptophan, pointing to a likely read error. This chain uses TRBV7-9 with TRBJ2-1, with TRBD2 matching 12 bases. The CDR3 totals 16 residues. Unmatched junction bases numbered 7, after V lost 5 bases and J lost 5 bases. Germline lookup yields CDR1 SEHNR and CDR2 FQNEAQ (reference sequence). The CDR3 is CASSPSTSGRHNEQFC. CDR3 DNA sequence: TGTGCCAGCAGCCCTTCGACTAGCGGGAGACACAATGAGCAGTTCTGC.

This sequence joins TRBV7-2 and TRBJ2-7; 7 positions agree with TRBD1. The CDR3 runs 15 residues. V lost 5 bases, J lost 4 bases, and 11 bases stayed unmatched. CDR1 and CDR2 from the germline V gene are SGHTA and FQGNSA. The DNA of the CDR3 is TGTGCCAGCAGCCAATTGGTGGGGACAGATTACGAGCAGTACTTC. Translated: CASSQLVGTDYEQYF.

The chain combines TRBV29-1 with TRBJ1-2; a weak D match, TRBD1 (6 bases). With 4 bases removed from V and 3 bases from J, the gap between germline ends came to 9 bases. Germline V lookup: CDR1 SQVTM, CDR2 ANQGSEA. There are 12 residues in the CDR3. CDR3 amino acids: CSVVDRHYGYTF. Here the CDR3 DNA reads TGCAGCGTTGTAGACAGGCACTATGGCTACACCTTC.

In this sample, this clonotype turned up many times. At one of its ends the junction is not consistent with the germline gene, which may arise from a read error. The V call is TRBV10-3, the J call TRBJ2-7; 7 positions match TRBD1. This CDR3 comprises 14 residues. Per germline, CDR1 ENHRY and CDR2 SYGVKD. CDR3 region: CAMSEDRHSYEQYF. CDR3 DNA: TGTGCCATGAGTGAGGACAGGCATTCCTACGAGCAGTACTTC.

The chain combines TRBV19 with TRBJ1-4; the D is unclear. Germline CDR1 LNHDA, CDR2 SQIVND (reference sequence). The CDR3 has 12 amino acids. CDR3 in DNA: TGTGACGGAAGGGCGGTGAATGAAAAACTGTTTTTT. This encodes CDGRAVNEKLFF.

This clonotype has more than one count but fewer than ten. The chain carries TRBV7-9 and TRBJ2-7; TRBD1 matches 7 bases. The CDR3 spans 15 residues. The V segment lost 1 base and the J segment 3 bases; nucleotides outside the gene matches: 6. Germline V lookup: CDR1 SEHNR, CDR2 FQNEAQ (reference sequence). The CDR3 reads CASSLGDRPYYEQYF. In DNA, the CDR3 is TGTGCCAGCAGCTTAGGGGACAGACCCTACTACGAGCAGTACTTC.

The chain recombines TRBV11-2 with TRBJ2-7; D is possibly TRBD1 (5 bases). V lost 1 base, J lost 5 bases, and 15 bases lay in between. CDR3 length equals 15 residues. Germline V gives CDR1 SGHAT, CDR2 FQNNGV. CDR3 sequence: CASSLAHGRVDEQYF. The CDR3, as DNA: TGTGCCAGCAGCTTAGCCCATGGCAGGGTTGACGAGCAGTACTTC.

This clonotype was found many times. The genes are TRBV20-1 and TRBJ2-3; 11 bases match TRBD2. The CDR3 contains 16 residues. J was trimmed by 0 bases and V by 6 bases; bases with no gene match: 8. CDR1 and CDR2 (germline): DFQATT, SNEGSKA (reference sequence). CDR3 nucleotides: TGCAGTGCGACTCTAGCGGGGGGACCTAGCACAGATACGCAGTATTTT. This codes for CSATLAGGPSTDTQYF.

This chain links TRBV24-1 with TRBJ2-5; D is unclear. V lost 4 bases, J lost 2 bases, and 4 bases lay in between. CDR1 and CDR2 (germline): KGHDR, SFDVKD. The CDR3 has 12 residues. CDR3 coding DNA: TGTGCCACCAGTGACCAGCAAGAGACCCAGTACTTC. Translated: CATSDQQETQYF.

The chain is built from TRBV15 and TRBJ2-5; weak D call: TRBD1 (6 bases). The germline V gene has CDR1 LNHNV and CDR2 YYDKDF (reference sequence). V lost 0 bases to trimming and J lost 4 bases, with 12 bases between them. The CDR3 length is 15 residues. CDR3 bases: TGTGCCACCAGCAGAGATTCAGGGGCGGGAGAGACCCAGTACTTC. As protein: CATSRDSGAGETQYF.

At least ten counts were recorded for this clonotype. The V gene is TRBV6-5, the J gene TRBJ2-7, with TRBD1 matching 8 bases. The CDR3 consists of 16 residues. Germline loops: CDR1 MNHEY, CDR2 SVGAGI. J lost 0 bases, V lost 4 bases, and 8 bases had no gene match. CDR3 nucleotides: TGTGCCAGCAGTTCCGGACAGGGAATGAGCTCCTACGAGCAGTACTTC. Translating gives CASSSGQGMSSYEQYF.

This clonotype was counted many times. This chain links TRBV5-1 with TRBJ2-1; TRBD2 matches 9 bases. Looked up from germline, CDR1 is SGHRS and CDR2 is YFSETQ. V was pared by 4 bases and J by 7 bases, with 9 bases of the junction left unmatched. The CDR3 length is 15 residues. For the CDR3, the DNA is TGCGCCAGCAGCGGCGCGGGGGGGCCGGTGAATGAGCAGTTCTTC. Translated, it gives CASSGAGGPVNEQFF. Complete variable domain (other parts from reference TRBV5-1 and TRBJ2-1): KAGVTQTPRYLIKTRGQQVTLSCSPISGHRSVSWYQQTPGQGLQFLFEYFSETQRNKGNFPGRFSGRQFSNSRSEMNVSTLELGDSALYLCASSGAGGPVNEQFFGPGTRLTVL.

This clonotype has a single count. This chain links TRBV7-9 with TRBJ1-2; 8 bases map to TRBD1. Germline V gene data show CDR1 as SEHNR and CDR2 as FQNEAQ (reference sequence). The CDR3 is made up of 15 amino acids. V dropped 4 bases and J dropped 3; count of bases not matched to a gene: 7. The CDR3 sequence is CASSSTDRDHYGYTF. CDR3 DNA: TGTGCCAGCAGCTCGACGGACAGGGATCACTATGGCTACACCTTC.

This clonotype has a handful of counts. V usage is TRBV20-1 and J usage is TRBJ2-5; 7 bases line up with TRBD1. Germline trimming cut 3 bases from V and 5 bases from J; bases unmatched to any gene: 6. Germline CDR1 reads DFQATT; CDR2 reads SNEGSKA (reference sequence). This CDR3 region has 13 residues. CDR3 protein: CSAREGGGETQYF. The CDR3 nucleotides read TGCAGTGCTAGGGAAGGGGGCGGGGAGACCCAGTACTTC.

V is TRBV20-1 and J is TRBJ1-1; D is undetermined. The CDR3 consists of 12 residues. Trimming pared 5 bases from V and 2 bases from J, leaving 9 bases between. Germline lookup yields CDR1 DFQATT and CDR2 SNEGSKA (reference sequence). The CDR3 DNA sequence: TGCAGTGCTTCCGACGGTAACACTGAAGCTTTCTTT. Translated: CSASDGNTEAFF.

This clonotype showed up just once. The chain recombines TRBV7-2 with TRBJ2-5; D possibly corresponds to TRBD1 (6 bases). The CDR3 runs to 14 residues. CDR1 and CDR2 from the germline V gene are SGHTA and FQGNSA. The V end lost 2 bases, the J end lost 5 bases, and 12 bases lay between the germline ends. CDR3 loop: CASSLRGGLETQYF. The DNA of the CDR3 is TGTGCCAGCAGCTTAAGAGGGGGTTTGGAGACCCAGTACTTC.

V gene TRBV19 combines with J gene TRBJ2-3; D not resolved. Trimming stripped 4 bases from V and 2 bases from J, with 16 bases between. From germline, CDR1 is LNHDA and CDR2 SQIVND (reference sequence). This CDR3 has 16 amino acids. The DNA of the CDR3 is TGTGCCAGTAGTACATCAGCTAGAGTCGACACAGATACGCAGTATTTT. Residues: CASSTSARVDTDTQYF.

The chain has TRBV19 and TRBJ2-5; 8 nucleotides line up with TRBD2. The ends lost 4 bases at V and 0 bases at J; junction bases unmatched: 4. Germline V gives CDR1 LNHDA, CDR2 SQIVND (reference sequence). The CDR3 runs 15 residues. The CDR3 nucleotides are TGTGCCAGTAGTAAGGGACTAGGAGACCAAGAGACCCAGTACTTC. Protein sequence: CASSKGLGDQETQYF.